Reported below is one T cell receptor beta chain. No antigen is known for it. TCRdb keeps only in-frame clones here, not all; method: immunoSEQ multiplex PCR. The sample has roughly 65,000 clones, about 82% seen once; the top ten hold 3.7%. This sample stems from a study of OX40 agonist ivuxolimab in advanced cancers. Study details: Patient treatment consisted of intravenous ivuxolimab administration every 2 weeks at 0.01 to 10 mg/kg. Cohort: 80% to 85% men, mean age around 60, aged about 23 to 80.

With 5 bases clipped from V and 4 bases from J, the junction kept 0 bases outside the gene matches. The CDR3 consists of 12 residues. In germline, CDR1 is SGHNT, CDR2 YENEEA. General observations from the study: Among the lowest peripheral clonal expansion occurred in 0.1-3.0 mg/kg partial responders.

The clonotype was recovered from an adult with an advanced solid tumor such as melanoma, head and neck, liver or kidney cancer. The chain uses TRBV11-3 and TRBJ2-3, with 7 bases matching TRBD1. The sample here was CD4+ or CD8+ T cells sorted from blood, taken in a trial of the OX40 agonist ivuxolimab. CDR3 DNA: TGTGCCAGCAGCCAGGGGGCAGATACGCAGTATTTT. It yields the protein CASSQGADTQYF.